These T cell receptor beta chains were read from a single sample in a study of T-cell memory formation after mild COVID-19. TCRdb analysed the 5' RACE reads with MiXCR anew, one entry per CDR3 protein. This sample carries about 560,000 distinct CDR3 sequences, 15% to 20% of them seen once, and the ten largest clones take roughly 8.2%. Sequencing input: PBMCs or a T cell subset sorted from them (not recorded which). These receptors all come from an adult woman who had mild COVID-19 (a few samples of this study predate the infection). Cell type and time point are not known. Both conserved end residues are trimmed from each CDR3. The D gene is left open where the match is weak.

TRBD1	TRBV24-1	TRBJ1-2	ATSDTVTGGISGYT
-	TRBV5-1	TRBJ2-2	ASRGAVGELF
TRBD1	TRBV12-3/TRBV12-4	TRBJ1-4	ASSLEGTGWSEKLF
-	TRBV25-1	TRBJ2-1	ASNPLGSSYNEQF
-	TRBV4-1	TRBJ1-1	ASSQGRGYSEAF
TRBD2	TRBV20-1	TRBJ2-7	SARDTSSGGYRSEQY
-	TRBV4-1	TRBJ2-7	ASSHDKGTYEQY
-	TRBV7-9	TRBJ1-5	ASNDDSSNQPQH
-	TRBV30	TRBJ2-2	AWSAPGELF
-	TRBV2	TRBJ1-4	ASSEGPKKLF
-	TRBV30	TRBJ1-1	AWSVLGGPLSNTEAF
-	TRBV11-2	TRBJ1-1	ASSSANWRTAPRGTEAF
-	TRBV6-6	TRBJ1-1	ASSKGTRDTEAF
-	TRBV4-1	TRBJ1-1	ASSQEFTVLTEAF
-	TRBV7-8	TRBJ2-7	ASSVIWGAEQY
-	TRBV20-1	TRBJ2-1	SANRGRDEQF
-	TRBV12-3/TRBV12-4	TRBJ2-2	ASSPTLYTGELF
-	TRBV18	TRBJ2-3	ASRRGDEDTQY
-	TRBV5-1	TRBJ1-3	ASSLAGSIPTSGNTIY
TRBD2	TRBV20-1	TRBJ2-1	SARRLAGSYNEQF
TRBD2	TRBV6-1	TRBJ2-3	ASSEAPFGGATDTQY
TRBD2	TRBV7-3	TRBJ2-1	ASSPRGGNNEQF
TRBD2	TRBV20-1	TRBJ2-1	SASTRYRLAGINEQF
-	TRBV29-1	TRBJ1-5	SVVWGGLNQPQH
-	TRBV11-2	TRBJ1-4	ASSLTYAEKLF
TRBD2	TRBV20-1	TRBJ2-1	SARDPSGGHSYNEQF
-	TRBV20-1	TRBJ1-5	SAPQGPDQPQH
-	TRBV29-1	TRBJ1-1	SVERGVGTEAF
TRBD2	TRBV7-3	TRBJ2-3	ASSIAGAITDTQY
-	TRBV20-1	TRBJ2-7	SAESPSLVAEQY
-	TRBV20-1	TRBJ2-3	SASRATQY
TRBD2	TRBV4-2	TRBJ2-1	ASSQDLAGGWNEQF
-	TRBV12-3/TRBV12-4	TRBJ1-2	ASSLGGFPNYGYT
TRBD2	TRBV6-2/TRBV6-3	TRBJ2-4	ASSYSIRGTSGQAKNIQY
TRBD2	TRBV12-3/TRBV12-4	TRBJ2-1	ASSLFGGGVYNEQF
-	TRBV24-1	TRBJ2-3	ATSPQGGDTQY
TRBD1	TRBV12-3/TRBV12-4	TRBJ1-5	ASSLRQGGNQPQH
TRBD1	TRBV12-3/TRBV12-4	TRBJ1-1	ASSSRDRAMNTEAF
TRBD2	TRBV5-1	TRBJ2-1	ASSVAGGAYNEQF
-	TRBV20-1	TRBJ1-2	SAPTQLNYGYT
TRBD1	TRBV13	TRBJ2-7	ASSTNDAMDRGGEQY